These 21 T cell receptor beta chains share one sample of origin, sequenced in a study of blood T cell repertoires in COVID-19. The table came from immunoSEQ multiplex PCR; TCRdb's copy has only in-frame clones and leaves some out. The table shows about 160,000 clones, with about 88% occurring only once. Material for sequencing was peripheral blood. The receptor set was obtained from a woman aged 45 to 65 with COVID-19, enrolled during active disease.

This clone came up once. The V call is TRBV28, the J call TRBJ2-3; 7 nucleotides agree with TRBD1. The CDR3 has 16 amino acids. Losses at the gene ends were 5 bases for V and 3 bases for J; bases not matched to a gene: 11. Germline values: CDR1 MDHEN, CDR2 SYDVKM. The CDR3 protein is CASSQATGLLTDTQYF. The CDR3, as DNA: TGTGCCAGCAGTCAAGCGACAGGGTTGCTTACAGATACGCAGTATTTT.

The chain has TRBV4-1 and TRBJ1-2, with D perhaps matching TRBD1 (6 bases). The CDR3 loop spans 14 amino acids. Trimming took 1 base from V and 4 from J, leaving 10 bases between them. Germline CDR1 and CDR2: MGHRA and YSYEKL. CDR3 sequence: CASSQGGGLYGYTF. Here the CDR3 DNA reads TGCGCCAGCAGCCAAGGGGGGGGGCTCTATGGCTACACCTTC.

The chain carries TRBV4-1 and TRBJ2-3, with D possibly being TRBD2 (6 bases). The CDR3 has 16 amino acids. Trimming shortened V by 0 bases and J by 1 base, and 11 bases separated the two germline ends. The germline V gene encodes CDR1 MGHRA and CDR2 YSYEKL. The CDR3 spells CASSQDHGRGTDTQYF. The CDR3 DNA reads as TGCGCCAGCAGCCAAGACCACGGGAGAGGCACAGATACGCAGTATTTT.

The gene calls are TRBV3-1 (or the pseudogene TRBV3-2) and TRBJ2-1; TRBD1 might be the D (5 bases). Trimming removed 1 base at V and 2 bases at J, with 15 bases between. Germline assignment: CDR1 LGHDT and CDR2 YNNKEL (reference sequence). The CDR3 contains 17 residues. The CDR3 DNA reads TGTGCCAGCAGCCAAGTCCCCTTGGACAACCCCTACAATGAGCAGTTCTTC. Its translation: CASSQVPLDNPYNEQFF.

CDR3 amino acids: CASSHRVSNQPQHF. The DNA for the CDR3 is TGTGCCAGCAGTCACAGGGTTAGCAATCAGCCCCAGCATTTT. This sequence joins TRBV2 and TRBJ1-5; tentative D call: TRBD1 (6 bases). This CDR3 comprises 14 residues. With 5 bases removed from V and 0 bases from J, the gap between germline ends came to 8 bases. The germline V gene has CDR1 SNHLY and CDR2 FYNNEI.

The chain joins TRBV28 to TRBJ1-1; tentative D call: TRBD1 (5 bases). Germline V gene lookup returns CDR1 MDHEN and CDR2 SYDVKM. This CDR3 is 16 amino acids long. Between the trimmed V and J ends, which lost 3 bases and 0 bases, there was a span of 14 bases. This CDR3 is CASSFGWGVMNTEAFF. DNA for the CDR3: TGTGCCAGCAGTTTCGGATGGGGGGTAATGAACACTGAAGCTTTCTTT.

This clone occurred once. The chain combines TRBV6-2 or TRBV6-3 with TRBJ2-7; 8 bases agree with TRBD2. This CDR3 comprises 12 residues. Germline V CDR1 and CDR2: MNHEY, SVGEGT. The J segment lost 7 bases and the V segment lost 5 bases, leaving 4 bases of the junction unmatched. The CDR3 nucleotides are TGTGCCAGCAGTCGACTAGCGCGTGAGCAGTACTTC. Protein product: CASSRLAREQYF.

The J gene is TRBJ1-2, the V gene TRBV30, with D unresolved. V lost 0 bases to trimming and J lost 6 bases, with 11 bases between them. CDR3 length: 13 residues. Germline CDR1 GTSNPN, CDR2 SVGIG (reference sequence). The CDR3 DNA is TGTGCCTGGAGTGTAAGCGGGTTCCATGGCTACACCTTC. This gives the protein CAWSVSGFHGYTF. The whole variable domain, filled in from reference TRBV30 and TRBJ1-2, reads SQTIHQWPATLVQPVGSPLSLECTVEGTSNPNLYWYRQAAGRGLQLLFYSVGIGQISSEVPQNLSASRPQDRQFILSSKKLLLSDSGFYLCAWSVSGFHGYTFGSGTRLTVV.

This clone was seen a single time. This chain joins TRBV12-1 and TRBJ2-7; the D segment call TRBD1 is taken from the table without a DNA check. TRBV12-1 is a recognized pseudogene. This CDR3 contains 13 residues. The CDR3 DNA sequence: TGTGCCAGCAGCTTCGGGACACCCTACGAGCAGTACTTC. The encoded protein is CASSFGTPYEQYF.

V is TRBV7-8 and J is TRBJ1-2; TRBD1 aligns across 10 bases. The germline CDR1 and CDR2 sequences are SGHVS and FQNEAQ. The V and J ends lost 5 bases and 4 bases, in that order; junction bases with no gene match: 7. This CDR3 has 15 amino acids. CDR3 amino acids: CASSTRDRGIYGYTF. The CDR3, as DNA: TGTGCCAGCAGCACCCGGGACAGGGGCATCTATGGCTACACCTTC.

The chain uses TRBV6-1 and TRBJ2-1, with D tentatively TRBD2 (5 bases). Trimming took off 2 bases at V and 0 bases at J, with 11 bases between the two ends. The CDR3 is 16 residues long. Per the germline V gene, CDR1 is MNHNS and CDR2 is SASEGT. In DNA, the CDR3 is TGTGCCAGCAGTGAAAGAGCGGAGAGCTCCTACAATGAGCAGTTCTTC. It is translated as CASSERAESSYNEQFF.

The chain recombines TRBV4-1 with TRBJ2-2; tentative D call: TRBD2 (5 bases). The V gene lost 4 bases and the J gene lost 1 base, with 13 bases spanning the gap. Germline V gene lookup returns CDR1 MGHRA and CDR2 YSYEKL. The CDR3 is 16 amino acids. CDR3 DNA: TGCGCCAGCAGCCCACGAGGGCACTTGAACACCGGGGAGCTGTTTTTT. It is translated as CASSPRGHLNTGELFF.

This rearrangement joins TRBV5-4 to TRBJ1-4; 7 bases are shared with TRBD1. Germline CDR1 and CDR2: SGHNT and YYREEE (reference sequence). The CDR3 consists of 15 residues. V trimming: 5 bases; J trimming: 0 bases; junction bases outside the gene matches: 4. CDR3 protein: CASSRDSSTNEKLFF. The CDR3 DNA reads TGTGCCAGCAGTCGGGACAGCTCAACTAATGAAAAACTGTTTTTT.

This clone turned up a few times. The J gene is TRBJ2-7, the V gene TRBV3-1 (or the pseudogene TRBV3-2); TRBD2 agrees at 8 bases. With 4 bases clipped from V and 2 bases from J, the junction kept 4 bases outside the gene matches. The CDR3 spans 14 residues. CDR1 is LGHDT, CDR2 YNNKEL, per germline (reference sequence). The CDR3, as DNA: TGTGCCAGCAGCCGGACTAGCACTGCCTACGAGCAGTACTTC. It is translated as CASSRTSTAYEQYF.

V is TRBV12-3 or TRBV12-4 and J is TRBJ1-2, with D possibly being TRBD1 (6 bases). With 6 bases removed from V and 5 bases from J, the gap between germline ends came to 13 bases. CDR3 length: 13 residues. The chain's CDR3 is CASSPDRRYGYTF. CDR3 DNA sequence: TGTGCCAGCAGCCCCGACAGGAGGTATGGCTACACCTTC.

This clone was seen only once. The rearrangement joins TRBV7-3 to TRBJ1-2; D remains unclear. V was trimmed by 2 bases and J by 3 bases, leaving 16 bases between them. The CDR3 has 16 amino acids. The V gene's germline CDR1 is SGHTA and CDR2 FQGTGA. CDR3 in amino acids: CASSLFPIRGDYGYTF. CDR3 coding DNA: TGTGCCAGCAGCTTATTCCCTATACGCGGGGACTATGGCTACACCTTC.

The chain combines TRBV11-3 with TRBJ2-7; D may be TRBD2 (6 bases). The CDR3 length is 15 residues. Per the germline V gene, CDR1 is SGHNT and CDR2 is YENEEA. Trimming removed 1 base at V and 6 bases at J, with 16 bases between. CDR3 sequence: CASSLGRVEKGEQYF. Here the CDR3 DNA reads TGTGCCAGCAGCTTAGGGAGGGTGGAAAAGGGCGAGCAGTACTTC.

This chain joins TRBV4-1 and TRBJ2-3; 8 bases are a match to TRBD1. This CDR3 has 17 residues. Germline values: CDR1 MGHRA, CDR2 YSYEKL. With 3 bases clipped from V and 0 bases from J, the junction kept 8 bases outside the gene matches. Written as DNA, the CDR3 is TGCGCCAGCAGCCATGTGGGACAGGTGAGGAGCACAGATACGCAGTATTTT. Its translation is CASSHVGQVRSTDTQYF.

The V call is TRBV9, the J call TRBJ2-2; 7 bases map to TRBD2. The CDR3 covers 16 residues. Per the germline V gene, CDR1 is SGDLS and CDR2 is YYNGEE. The trim removed 0 bases at V and 0 bases at J, leaving 2 bases unmatched. In DNA, the CDR3 is TGTGCCAGCAGCGTAGCAGGACTAGCGAACACCGGGGAGCTGTTTTTT. This gives the protein CASSVAGLANTGELFF.

V gene TRBV7-3 combines with J gene TRBJ2-3, with 8 bases fitting TRBD1. CDR3 size: 17 residues. After removal of 4 bases from V and 3 bases from J, the junction contained 12 bases not matched to a gene. CDR1 is SGHTA, CDR2 FQGTGA, per germline. In DNA form, the CDR3 reads TGTGCCAGCAGCTCACCGGACAGGGCCTTGGCGACAGATACGCAGTATTTT. This gives the protein CASSSPDRALATDTQYF.

This chain uses TRBV11-2 with TRBJ2-7, with no clear D. The CDR3 has 13 residues. Germline CDR1 SGHAT, CDR2 FQNNGV. The ends were cut back, 5 bases at V and 0 bases at J, with 8 bases in the middle. CDR3 nucleotide sequence: TGTGCCAGCAGCCCGGAGAGCTCCTACGAGCAGTACTTC. It is translated as CASSPESSYEQYF.